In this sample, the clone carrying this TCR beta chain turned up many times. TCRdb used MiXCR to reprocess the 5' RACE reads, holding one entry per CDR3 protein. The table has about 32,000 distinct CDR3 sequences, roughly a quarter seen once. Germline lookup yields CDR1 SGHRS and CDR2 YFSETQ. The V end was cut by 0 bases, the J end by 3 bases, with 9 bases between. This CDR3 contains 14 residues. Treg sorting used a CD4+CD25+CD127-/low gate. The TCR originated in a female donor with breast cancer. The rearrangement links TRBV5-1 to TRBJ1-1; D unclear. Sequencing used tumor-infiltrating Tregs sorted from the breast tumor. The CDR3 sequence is CASSLGGRDTEAFF. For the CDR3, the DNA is TGCGCCAGCAGCTTGGGGGGTCGGGACACTGAAGCTTTCTTT.